This TCR beta chain was identified in a study of shared clonotypes between healthy human individuals. Study-wide results and limits: Enrolling few donors narrowed the genetic and exposure-history diversity that was represented.

Sequencing used immunoSEQ multiplex PCR; TCRdb keeps in-frame clones, though not all of them. Of around 1.6 million clones listed, 95% to 99% were seen once; the top ten hold roughly 0.4%. The CDR3 covers 16 residues. The V gene lost 4 bases and the J gene lost 1 base, with 16 bases spanning the gap. Germline V CDR1 and CDR2: MNHEY, SMNVEV (reference sequence). Turning to this clone: The antigen remains unidentified.

This clonotype was sampled from a man aged 30 to 39 in good health. The V gene is TRBV27, the J gene TRBJ2-5; D call uncertain. Sequenced sample: naive CD4+ T cells sorted from blood. Subset indicated: CD45RA+ positively selected. The CDR3 sequence: CASSSFGGRSQETQYF. The CDR3 DNA reads as TGTGCCAGCAGTTCTTTTGGCGGACGGAGCCAAGAGACCCAGTACTTC.